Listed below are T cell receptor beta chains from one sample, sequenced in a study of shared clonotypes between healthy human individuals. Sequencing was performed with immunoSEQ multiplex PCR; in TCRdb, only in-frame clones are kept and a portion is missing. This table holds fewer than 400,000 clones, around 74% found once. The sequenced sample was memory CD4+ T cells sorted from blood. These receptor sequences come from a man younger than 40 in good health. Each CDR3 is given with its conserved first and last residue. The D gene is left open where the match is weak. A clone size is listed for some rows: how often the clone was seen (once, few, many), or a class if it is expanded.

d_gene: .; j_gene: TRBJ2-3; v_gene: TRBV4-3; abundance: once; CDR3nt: TGCGCCAGCAGCCAAGACTTCGGAGATACGCAGTATTTT; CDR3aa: CASSQDFGDTQYF
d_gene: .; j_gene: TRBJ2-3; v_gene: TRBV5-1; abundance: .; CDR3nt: TGCGCCAGCAGCTTGGCCGACGCGGCAGGTACGCAGTATTTT; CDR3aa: CASSLADAAGTQYF
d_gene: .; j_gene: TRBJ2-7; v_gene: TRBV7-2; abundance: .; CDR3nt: TGTGCCAGCAGCTCATTCGGAGATATCTCCTACGAGCAGTACTTC; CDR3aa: CASSSFGDISYEQYF
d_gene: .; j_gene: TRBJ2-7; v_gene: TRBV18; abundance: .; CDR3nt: TGTGCCAGCTCACCACGGGCAGGGTTGCCTCACGAGCAGTACTTC; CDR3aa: CASSPRAGLPHEQYF
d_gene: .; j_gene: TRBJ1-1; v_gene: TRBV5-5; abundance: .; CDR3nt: TGTGCCAGCAGCTTGGGTGTTAAGGGATCCAACACTGAAGCTTTCTTT; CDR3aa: CASSLGVKGSNTEAFF
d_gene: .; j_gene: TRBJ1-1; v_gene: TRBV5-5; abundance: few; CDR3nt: TGTGCCAGCAGCCCTGGGATAGGGATCGCTTTCTTT; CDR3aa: CASSPGIGIAFF
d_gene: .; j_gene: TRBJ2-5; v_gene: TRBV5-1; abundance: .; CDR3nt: TGCGCCAGCAGCTTATCCGGGACACCCAAAGAGACCCAGTACTTC; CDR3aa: CASSLSGTPKETQYF
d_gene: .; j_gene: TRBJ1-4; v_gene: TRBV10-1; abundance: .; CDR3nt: TGCGCCAGCAGTGGTGGCCAGAATGAAAAACTGTTTTTT; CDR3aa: CASSGGQNEKLFF
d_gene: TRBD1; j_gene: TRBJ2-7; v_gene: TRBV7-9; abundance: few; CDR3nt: TGTGCCAGCAGCTTAGCGCAGGGGGACGAGCAGTACTTC; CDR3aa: CASSLAQGDEQYF
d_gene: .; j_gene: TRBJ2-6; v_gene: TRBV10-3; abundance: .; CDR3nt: TGTGCCATCAGTCCTGGAGGGTCTGGGGCCAACGTCCTGACTTTC; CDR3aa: CAISPGGSGANVLTF
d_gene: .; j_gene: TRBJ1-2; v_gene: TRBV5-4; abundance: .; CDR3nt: TGTGCCAGCAGCTCTACAAGGGGGTCCAACTATGGCTACACCTTC; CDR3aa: CASSSTRGSNYGYTF
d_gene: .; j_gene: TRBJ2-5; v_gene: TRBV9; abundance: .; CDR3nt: TGTGCCAGCAGCTCAGGAGGGGCCCGGCGGGAGACCCAGTACTTC; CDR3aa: CASSSGGARRETQYF
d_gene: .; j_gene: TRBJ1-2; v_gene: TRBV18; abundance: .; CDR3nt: TGTGCCAGCTCACCCCTGGGGATTCTAGACAGGCGCTATGGCTACACCTTC; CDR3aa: CASSPLGILDRRYGYTF
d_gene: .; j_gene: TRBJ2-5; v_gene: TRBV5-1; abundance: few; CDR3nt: TGCGCCAGCAGCTTGAGGAATCAAGAGACCCAGTACTTC; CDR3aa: CASSLRNQETQYF
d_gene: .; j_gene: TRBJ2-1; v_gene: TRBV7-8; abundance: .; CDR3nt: TGTGCCAGCAGCTTAAATAGAGTCAATGAGCAGTTCTTC; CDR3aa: CASSLNRVNEQFF
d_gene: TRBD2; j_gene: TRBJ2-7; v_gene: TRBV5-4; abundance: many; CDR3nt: TGTGCCAGCAGCTCGCCTTCGGGAGGAGGGGAGCAGTACTTC; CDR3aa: CASSSPSGGGEQYF
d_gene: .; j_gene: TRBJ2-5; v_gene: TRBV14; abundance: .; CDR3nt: TGTGCCAGCAGCCCGGTCGGTGTTCGAGAGACCCAGTACTTC; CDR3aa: CASSPVGVRETQYF
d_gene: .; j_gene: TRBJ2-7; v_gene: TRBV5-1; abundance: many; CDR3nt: TGCGCCAGCAGCCCACAAGGGGGGGACTCCTACGAGCAGTACTTC; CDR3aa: CASSPQGGDSYEQYF
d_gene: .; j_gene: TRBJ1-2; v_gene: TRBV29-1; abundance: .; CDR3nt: TGCAGCGTTGTGGGGGGCCCAGGACAGACGACTTGGTTTGGCTACACCTTC; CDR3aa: CSVVGGPGQTTWFGYTF
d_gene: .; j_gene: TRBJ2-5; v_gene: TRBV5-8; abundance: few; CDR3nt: TGTGCCAGCAGCTTGGACGGCGCATGGCAAGAGACCCAGTACTTC; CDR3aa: CASSLDGAWQETQYF
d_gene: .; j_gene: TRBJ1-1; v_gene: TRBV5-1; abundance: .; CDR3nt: TGCGCCAGCAGCTCCGGACAGCCGAACACTGAAGCTTTCTTT; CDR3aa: CASSSGQPNTEAFF
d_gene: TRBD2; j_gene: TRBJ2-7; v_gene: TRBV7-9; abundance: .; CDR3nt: TGTGCCAGCAGCCCCCGAAGCGCGGGAGCGTCCGAGCAGTACTTC; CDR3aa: CASSPRSAGASEQYF
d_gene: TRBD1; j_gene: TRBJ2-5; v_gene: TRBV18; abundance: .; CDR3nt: TGTGCCAGCTCACGGGACAGTACGGGCGAAGAGACCCAGTACTTC; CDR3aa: CASSRDSTGEETQYF
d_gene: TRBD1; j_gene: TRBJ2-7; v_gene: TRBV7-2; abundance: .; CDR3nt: TGTGCCAGCAGCACAACAGGGACAGGGGGCCGTTACGAGCAGTACTTC; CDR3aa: CASSTTGTGGRYEQYF
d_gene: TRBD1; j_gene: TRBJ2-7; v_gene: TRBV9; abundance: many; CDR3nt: TGTGCCAGCAGCTACGGACAGGGAAACTACGAGCAGTACTTC; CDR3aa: CASSYGQGNYEQYF
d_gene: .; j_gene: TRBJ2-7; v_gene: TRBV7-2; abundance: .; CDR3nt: TGTGCCAGCAGCGCAAGGGGGAGGGGGTCCTACGAGCAGTACTTC; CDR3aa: CASSARGRGSYEQYF
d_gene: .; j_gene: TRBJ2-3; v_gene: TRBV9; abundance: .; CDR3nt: TGTGCCAGCAGCCTGCGAGGGGGCACAGATACGCAGTATTTT; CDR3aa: CASSLRGGTDTQYF
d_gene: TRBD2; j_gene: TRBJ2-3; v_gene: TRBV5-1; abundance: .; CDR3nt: TGCGCCAGCAGCCCCAGACTAGCGGGAGGGAATGCGGTTAGCACAGATACGCAGTATTTT; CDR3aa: CASSPRLAGGNAVSTDTQYF
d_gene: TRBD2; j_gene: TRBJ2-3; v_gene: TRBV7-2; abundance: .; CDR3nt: TGTGCCAGCAGCGAGTGGGGGTTAGCGGGAGGGTCAGATACGCAGTATTTT; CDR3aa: CASSEWGLAGGSDTQYF
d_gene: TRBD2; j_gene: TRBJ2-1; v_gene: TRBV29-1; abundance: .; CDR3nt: TGCAGCCAAAAGACTAGCGGGGCCTACAATGAGCAGTTCTTC; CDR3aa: CSQKTSGAYNEQFF
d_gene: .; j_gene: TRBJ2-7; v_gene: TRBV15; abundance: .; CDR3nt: TGTGCCACCAGCAGGGGGACCTTCCTTTCCTACGAGCAGTACTTC; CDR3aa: CATSRGTFLSYEQYF
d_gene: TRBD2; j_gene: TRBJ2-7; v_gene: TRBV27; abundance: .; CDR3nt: TGTGCCAGCAGTTTATGGGGGGGCGAGCAGTACTTC; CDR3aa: CASSLWGGEQYF
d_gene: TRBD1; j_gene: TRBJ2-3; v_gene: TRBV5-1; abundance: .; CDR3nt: TGCGCCAGCAGCTTGTCCCCGGACAGGGCCACAGATACGCAGTATTTT; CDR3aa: CASSLSPDRATDTQYF
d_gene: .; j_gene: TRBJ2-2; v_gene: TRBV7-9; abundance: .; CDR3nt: TGTGCCAGCAGCTTTGGGGGGCTGAACACCGGGGAGCTGTTTTTT; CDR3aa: CASSFGGLNTGELFF
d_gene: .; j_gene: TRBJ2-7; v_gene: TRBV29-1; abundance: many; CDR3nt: TGCAGCGTTGTTCCTACCGACAGGCTATCCTCCTACGAGCAGTACTTC; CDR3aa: CSVVPTDRLSSYEQYF
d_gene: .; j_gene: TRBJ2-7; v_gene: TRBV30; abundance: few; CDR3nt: TGTGCCTGGAGTCCAACAGGATACGAGCAGTACTTC; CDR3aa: CAWSPTGYEQYF
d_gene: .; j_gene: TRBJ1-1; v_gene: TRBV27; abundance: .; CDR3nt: TGTGCCAGCCGAATAATGAACACTGAAGCTTTCTTT; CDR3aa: CASRIMNTEAFF
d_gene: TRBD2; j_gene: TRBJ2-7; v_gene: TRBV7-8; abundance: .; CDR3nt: TGTGCCAGCAGCTTAGGGCGGGGGCGTAGCGGGAGATCGACCTACGAGCAGTACTTC; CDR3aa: CASSLGRGRSGRSTYEQYF
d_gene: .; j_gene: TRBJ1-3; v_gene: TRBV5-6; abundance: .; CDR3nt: TGTGCCAGCAGCTCCAGGGCAACTGGAAACACCATATATTTT; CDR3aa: CASSSRATGNTIYF
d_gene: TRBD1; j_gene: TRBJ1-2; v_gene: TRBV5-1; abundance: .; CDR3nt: TGCGCCAGCAGCACGGACAGGGAGGCTGGCTACACCTTC; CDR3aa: CASSTDREAGYTF
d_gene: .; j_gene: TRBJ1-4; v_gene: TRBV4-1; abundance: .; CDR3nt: TGCGCCAGCAGCCGGTACTGGGACACCGTTAATGAAAAACTGTTTTTT; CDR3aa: CASSRYWDTVNEKLFF
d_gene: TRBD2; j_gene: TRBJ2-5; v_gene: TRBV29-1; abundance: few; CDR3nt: TGCAGCGTTGGGTTGGCGGGAGGGCACCAAGAGACCCAGTACTTC; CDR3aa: CSVGLAGGHQETQYF
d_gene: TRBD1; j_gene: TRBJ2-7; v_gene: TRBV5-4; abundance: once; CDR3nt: TGTGCCAGCAGCTCAATGAACGGACAGGGGCACTACGAGCAGTACTTC; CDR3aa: CASSSMNGQGHYEQYF
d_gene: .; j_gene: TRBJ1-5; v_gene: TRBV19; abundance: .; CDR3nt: TGTGCCAGTAGGGTACAGGGAGGTAGCAATCAGCCCCAGCATTTT; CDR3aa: CASRVQGGSNQPQHF
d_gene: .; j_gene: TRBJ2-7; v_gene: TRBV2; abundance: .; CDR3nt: TGTGCCAGCTCCATTTCCGGTTACGAGCAGTACTTC; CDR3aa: CASSISGYEQYF
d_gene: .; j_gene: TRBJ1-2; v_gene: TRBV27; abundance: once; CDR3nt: TGTGCCAGCAGTTTGACATCCCACTATGGCTACACCTTC; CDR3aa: CASSLTSHYGYTF
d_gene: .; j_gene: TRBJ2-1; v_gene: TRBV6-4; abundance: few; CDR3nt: TGTGCCAGCAGTGACTCCTCGGGACAAGACCACAATGAGCAGTTCTTC; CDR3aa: CASSDSSGQDHNEQFF
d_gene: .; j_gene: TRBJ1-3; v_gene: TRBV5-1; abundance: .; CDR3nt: TGCGCCAGCAGCTTGGGGCGATTTGGGGGAAACACCATATATTTT; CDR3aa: CASSLGRFGGNTIYF
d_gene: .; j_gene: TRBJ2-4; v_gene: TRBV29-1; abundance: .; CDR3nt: TGCAGCGTTGAAGACAGGGCGTCCAAAAACATTCAGTACTTC; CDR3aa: CSVEDRASKNIQYF
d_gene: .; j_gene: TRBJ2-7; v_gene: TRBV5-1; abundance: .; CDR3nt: TGCGCCAGCAGCTTTCGGTCCAGCGGAGCCTACGAGCAGTACTTC; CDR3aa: CASSFRSSGAYEQYF
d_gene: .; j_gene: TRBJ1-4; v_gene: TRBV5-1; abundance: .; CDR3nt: TGCGCCAGCAGAGCCATGGGCAAGGGAGAAAAACTGTTTTTT; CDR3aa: CASRAMGKGEKLFF
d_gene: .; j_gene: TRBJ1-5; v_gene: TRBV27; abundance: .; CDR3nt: TGTGCCAGCAGTTTATATTGGAGCAATCAGCCCCAGCATTTT; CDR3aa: CASSLYWSNQPQHF